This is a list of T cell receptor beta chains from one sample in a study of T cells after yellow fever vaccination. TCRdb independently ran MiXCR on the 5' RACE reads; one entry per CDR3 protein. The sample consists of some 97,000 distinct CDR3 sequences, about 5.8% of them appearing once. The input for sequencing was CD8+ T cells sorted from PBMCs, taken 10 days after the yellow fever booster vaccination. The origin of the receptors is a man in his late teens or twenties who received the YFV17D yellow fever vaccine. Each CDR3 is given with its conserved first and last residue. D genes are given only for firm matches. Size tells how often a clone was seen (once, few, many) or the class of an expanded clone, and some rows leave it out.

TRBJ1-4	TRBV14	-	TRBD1	TGTGCCAGCAGCCAAGATCCCGAGGACAGGGGGGCGAGTAATGGACTGTTTTTT	CASSQDPEDRGASNGLFF
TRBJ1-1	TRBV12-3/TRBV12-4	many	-	TGTGCCAGCAGTCGGTCGTTTCGAGCTTTCTTT	CASSRSFRAFF
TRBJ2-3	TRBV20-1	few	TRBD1	TGCAGTGCTAGTAGTCCGGGGACAGGGTCAAATACGCAGTATTTT	CSASSPGTGSNTQYF
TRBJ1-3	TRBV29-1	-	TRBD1	TGCAGCGGATGGACAGGGACAGGAAACACCATATATTTT	CSGWTGTGNTIYF
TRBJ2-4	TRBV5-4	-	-	TGTGCCAGCAGCTTCTGGGGGGCCACCAAAAACATTCAGTACTTC	CASSFWGATKNIQYF
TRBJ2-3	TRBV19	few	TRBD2	TGTGCCAGTAGTATGTGGAGACTAGCGAGTACAGATACGCAGTATTTT	CASSMWRLASTDTQYF
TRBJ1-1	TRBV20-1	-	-	TGCAGTGCTAGAGGATCTCGGAGGGAGTTGCTGAACACTGAAGCTTTCTTT	CSARGSRRELLNTEAFF
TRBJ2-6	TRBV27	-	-	TGTGCCAGCAGTTTATTGGCGGGGGGGGCCAACGTCCTGACTTTC	CASSLLAGGANVLTF
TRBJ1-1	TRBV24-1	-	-	TGTGCCACCAGTGATTTCGGCCGGGGGGAAGCTTTCTTT	CATSDFGRGEAFF
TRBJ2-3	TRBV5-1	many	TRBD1	TGCGCCAGCAGCGAAGGGACAGGGGGAGGAGATACGCAGTATTTT	CASSEGTGGGDTQYF
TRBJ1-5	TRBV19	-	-	TGTGCCAGTAGGACCCTCATCCGGGACGGCAATCAGCCCCAGCATTTT	CASRTLIRDGNQPQHF
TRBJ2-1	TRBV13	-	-	TGTGCCAGCAGCTTAGGAGGGGGGGCCTGGAATGAGCAGTTCTTC	CASSLGGGAWNEQFF
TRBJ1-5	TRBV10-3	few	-	TGTGCCATCAGAGGTGATCTTTATAGCAATCAGCCCCAGCATTTT	CAIRGDLYSNQPQHF
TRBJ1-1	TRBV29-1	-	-	TGCAGCGTTGAAGACGGGGGACGAAACACTGAAGCTTTCTTT	CSVEDGGRNTEAFF
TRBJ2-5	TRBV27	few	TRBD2	TGTGCCAGCAATACTGCGGGGGGCACTTTTTACTTC	CASNTAGGTFYF